This TCR beta chain was profiled in a study of T cell repertoires in cytomegalovirus infection. Germline loops: CDR1 SGHAT, CDR2 FQNNGV. The CDR3 is 17 amino acids. Trimming pared 2 bases from V and 0 bases from J, leaving 14 bases between. There are a few counts of this clonotype. One entry per CDR3 protein, called by TCRdb with MiXCR from the reads. Of under 800,000 distinct CDR3 sequences in the sample, 20% to 25% were seen once. This receptor was taken from a human donor in good health (CMV status not recorded). Some clones in this sample may be carry-over from other donors' samples. V gene TRBV11-2 combines with J gene TRBJ1-3, with D possibly matching TRBD1 (6 bases). The material sequenced was CD8+ T cells from PBMCs. CDR3 sequence (DNA): TGTGCCAGCAGCTTATGGACAGCCGATTTCTCTGGAAACACCATATATTTT. Translating it yields CASSLWTADFSGNTIYF.